The 24 T cell receptor beta chains given below trace back to one sample, sequenced in a study of OX40 agonist ivuxolimab in advanced cancers. Clones were read by immunoSEQ multiplex PCR, and TCRdb kept only the in-frame ones, dropping some. The profile shows tens of thousands of clones, roughly 90% of them singletons. The sequences come from CD4+ or CD8+ T cells sorted from blood, collected in a trial of the OX40 agonist ivuxolimab. The receptors were sampled from an adult with an advanced solid tumor such as melanoma, head and neck, liver or kidney cancer.

V and J are TRBV5-4 and TRBJ1-1; a possible D gene is TRBD1 (5 bases). V was trimmed by 4 bases and J by 7 bases, leaving 14 bases between them. The germline CDR1 and CDR2 sequences are SGHNT and YYREEE (reference sequence). This CDR3 is 13 amino acids long. CDR3 bases: TGTGCCAGCAGCCCTGGACACCCGAATGAAGCTTTCTTT. This encodes CASSPGHPNEAFF.

The gene calls are TRBV5-6 and TRBJ1-2; no firm D call. CDR3 length equals 15 residues. The germline V gene encodes CDR1 SGHDT and CDR2 YYEEEE. Trimming left V 0 bases short and J 3 bases short, with 12 bases between. CDR3 bases: TGTGCCAGCAGCTTGGGCCAGCCTATTTACTATGGCTACACCTTC. This encodes CASSLGQPIYYGYTF.

This clone was detected only once. The chain recombines TRBV28 with TRBJ2-3; TRBD1 or TRBD2 may be the D gene (5 bases each). CDR3 length: 14 residues. Trimming stripped 8 bases from V and 4 bases from J, with 16 bases between. CDR1 and CDR2 (germline): MDHEN, SYDVKM. The CDR3 coding sequence is TGTGCCAGCCGACGGGACCGAATGTCAGATACGCAGTATTTT. It specifies CASRRDRMSDTQYF.

The rearrangement joins TRBV5-1 to TRBJ2-7; D gene uncertain. The germline V gene has CDR1 SGHRS and CDR2 YFSETQ. Trimming stripped 0 bases from V and 6 bases from J, with 4 bases between. This CDR3 is 11 amino acids long. CDR3 loop: CASSLAGEQYF. CDR3 nucleotides: TGCGCCAGCAGCTTGGCCGGCGAGCAGTACTTC.

CDR3 DNA sequence: TGTGCCAGTACCTCCCTACTAGCGGGAGAATACACCGGGGAGCTGTTTTTT. This gives the protein CASTSLLAGEYTGELFF. J is TRBJ2-2 and V is TRBV19; TRBD2 agrees at 11 bases. Trimming took 7 bases from V and 3 from J; bases not matched to a gene: 10. This CDR3 has 17 amino acids. Per the germline V gene, CDR1 is LNHDA and CDR2 is SQIVND (reference sequence).

This rearrangement joins TRBV15 to TRBJ2-7, with TRBD1 matching 7 bases. Unmatched junction bases numbered 5, after V lost 0 bases and J lost 3 bases. This CDR3 has 15 residues. Germline CDR1 reads LNHNV; CDR2 reads YYDKDF (reference sequence). The chain's CDR3 is CATSREYRGGYEQYF. CDR3 sequence (DNA): TGTGCCACCAGCAGAGAGTACAGGGGTGGCTACGAGCAGTACTTC.

This clone is medium-sized (0.01 to 0.1%). The chain uses TRBV5-4 and TRBJ2-7, with 11 nucleotides matching TRBD1. This CDR3 comprises 15 residues. Germline V gives CDR1 SGHNT, CDR2 YYREEE (reference sequence). Trimming removed 1 base from V and 4 bases from J; junction bases left unmatched: 4. The CDR3 here is CASSLSGTGGYEQYF. CDR3 nucleotide sequence: TGTGCCAGCAGCTTGTCCGGGACAGGGGGTTACGAGCAGTACTTC.

The chain employs TRBV19 and TRBJ2-7; unclear D gene. Trimming cost V 4 bases and J 2 bases, with 9 bases left between them. CDR3 length equals 13 residues. The germline CDR1 and CDR2 sequences are LNHDA and SQIVND (reference sequence). The CDR3, as DNA: TGTGCCAGTAGTAAAGACAATACCTACGAGCAGTACTTC. Its translation is CASSKDNTYEQYF.

Here the CDR3 reads CASSIVGPNTGELFF. In DNA, the CDR3 is TGTGCCAGTAGTATAGTAGGGCCAAACACCGGGGAGCTGTTTTTT. The V gene is TRBV19, the J gene TRBJ2-2, with unresolved D. Trimming stripped 1 base from V and 2 bases from J, with 8 bases between. Germline V CDR1 and CDR2: LNHDA, SQIVND (reference sequence). CDR3 size: 15 residues.

The chain combines TRBV11-2 with TRBJ1-1; no definite D call. Germline loops: CDR1 SGHAT, CDR2 FQNNGV. Between the trimmed V and J ends, which lost 8 bases and 1 base, there was a span of 2 bases. The CDR3 length is 10 residues. The CDR3 nucleotides read TGTGCCAGCTCGAACACTGAAGCTTTCTTT. Protein: CASSNTEAFF.

The chain employs TRBV27 and TRBJ2-7; D unresolved. The CDR3 runs to 13 residues. CDR1 and CDR2 (germline): MNHEY, SMNVEV (reference sequence). V shed 3 bases and J shed 4 bases, with 10 bases lying between them. This chain's CDR3 is CASSLSPVYEQYF. DNA for the CDR3: TGTGCCAGCAGTTTGAGCCCAGTTTACGAGCAGTACTTC.

The gene calls are TRBV7-6 and TRBJ2-3; 7 bases are a match to TRBD1. The V gene's germline CDR1 is SGHVS and CDR2 FNYEAQ. This CDR3 contains 17 residues. The V segment lost 3 bases and the J segment 0 bases; nucleotides outside the gene matches: 9. The CDR3 loop reads CASSLISGTASTDTQYF. The CDR3 nucleotides are TGTGCCAGCAGCTTGATTAGTGGGACAGCTAGCACAGATACGCAGTATTTT. Full variable domain (missing parts from reference TRBV7-6 and TRBJ2-3): GAGVSQSPRYKVTKRGQDVALRCDPISGHVSLYWYRQALGQGPEFLTYFNYEAQQDKSGLPNDRFSAERPEGSISTLTIQRTEQRDSAMYRCASSLISGTASTDTQYFGPGTRLTVL.

The CDR3 DNA reads TGTGCCAGCAGCTCTTCAGGGTCCTACGAGCAGTACTTC. Translated, it gives CASSSSGSYEQYF. The chain has TRBV7-8 and TRBJ2-7, with D perhaps matching TRBD1 (5 bases). The germline V gene has CDR1 SGHVS and CDR2 FQNEAQ. The CDR3 contains 13 residues. Trimming stripped 4 bases from V and 1 base from J, with 8 bases between.

The rearrangement links TRBV15 to TRBJ2-3, with D unresolved. Trimming stripped 5 bases from V and 0 bases from J, with 12 bases between. The germline CDR1 and CDR2 sequences are LNHNV and YYDKDF (reference sequence). The CDR3 is 15 residues long. CDR3 DNA sequence: TGTGCCACCAGCGGTGGAGTGGGGAGCACAGATACGCAGTATTTT. Its protein product is CATSGGVGSTDTQYF.

The CDR3 coding sequence is TGTGCCAGCAGCTTGGGGGGACTAGCGGCCTACGAGCAGTACTTC. Translated: CASSLGGLAAYEQYF. V gene TRBV5-6 combines with J gene TRBJ2-7; TRBD2 matches at 11 bases. V was pared by 0 bases and J by 2 bases, with 1 base of the junction left unmatched. The CDR3 is 15 amino acids. Germline values: CDR1 SGHDT, CDR2 YYEEEE. The whole variable domain, filled in from reference TRBV5-6 and TRBJ2-7, reads DAGVTQSPTHLIKTRGQQVTLRCSPKSGHDTVSWYQQALGQGPQFIFQYYEEEERQRGNFPDRFSGHQFPNYSSELNVNALLLGDSALYLCASSLGGLAAYEQYFGPGTRLTVT.

This sequence joins TRBV7-9 and TRBJ2-1, with 10 bases identical to TRBD1. Trimming at V came to 5 bases and at J to 4 bases, leaving 5 bases not matched to a gene. There are 15 residues in the CDR3. Germline CDR1 is SEHNR and CDR2 is FQNEAQ (reference sequence). CDR3 DNA: TGTGCCAGCAGCCAGGGACAGGGGCAATACAATGAGCAGTTCTTC. Protein sequence: CASSQGQGQYNEQFF.

The rearrangement joins TRBV9 to TRBJ2-3; 7 nucleotides agree with TRBD2. The germline CDR1 and CDR2 sequences are SGDLS and YYNGEE. V lost 0 bases to trimming and J lost 0 bases; unmatched junction nucleotides: 10. The CDR3 sequence is 18 residues long. CDR3 amino acids: CASSVAIAAGESTDTQYF. In DNA form, the CDR3 reads TGTGCCAGCAGCGTAGCGATTGCGGCGGGGGAGAGCACAGATACGCAGTATTTT.

The V gene is TRBV7-6, the J gene TRBJ2-7; unclear D gene. This CDR3 has 11 amino acids. V was shortened by 4 bases and J by 5 bases, with 6 bases between the two germline ends. Looked up from germline, CDR1 is SGHVS and CDR2 is FNYEAQ. The DNA for the CDR3 is TGTGCCAGCAGCTCTAAGGACGAGCAGTACTTC. It specifies CASSSKDEQYF.

V and J are TRBV7-4 and TRBJ2-2; D possibly uses TRBD1 or TRBD2 (5 bases each). Per the germline V gene, CDR1 is SGHVT and CDR2 is SQSDAQ. The ends were cut back, 3 bases at V and 5 bases at J, with 13 bases in the middle. The CDR3 extends over 15 amino acids. CDR3 residues: CASSLGDVGTGELFF. The CDR3 DNA follows: TGTGCCAGCAGCTTGGGGGATGTTGGAACCGGGGAGCTGTTTTTT.

This chain links TRBV11-3 with TRBJ2-7; D tentatively fits TRBD1 or TRBD2 (5 bases each). V was shortened by 3 bases and J by 6 bases, with 15 bases between the two germline ends. CDR1 is SGHNT and CDR2 is YENEEA in the germline V gene. The CDR3 length is 14 residues. Here the CDR3 DNA reads TGTGCCAGCAGCTTTGTTGGGACCAAAGGCGAGCAGTACTTC. Protein product: CASSFVGTKGEQYF.

This chain connects TRBV11-3 to TRBJ2-3; D remains ambiguous. V lost 5 bases to trimming and J lost 5 bases, with 8 bases between them. From germline, CDR1 is SGHNT and CDR2 YENEEA. The CDR3 consists of 12 residues. Here the CDR3 reads CASSIAGDTQYF. The CDR3 coding sequence is TGTGCCAGCAGCATAGCAGGAGATACGCAGTATTTT. Together with reference TRBV11-3 and TRBJ2-3, the CDR3 gives the full variable domain: EAGVVQSPRYKIIEKKQPVAFWCNPISGHNTLYWYLQNLGQGPELLIRYENEEAVDDSQLPKDRFSAERLKGVDSTLKIQPAELGDSAVYLCASSIAGDTQYFGPGTRLTVL.

This sequence joins TRBV7-9 and TRBJ2-2; D unresolved. The V gene's germline CDR1 is SEHNR and CDR2 FQNEAQ (reference sequence). The CDR3 runs 10 residues. The V gene lost 5 bases and the J gene lost 5 bases, with 0 bases spanning the gap. The CDR3 is CASSTGELFF. As DNA, the CDR3 is TGTGCCAGCAGCACCGGGGAGCTGTTTTTT.

The rearrangement uses TRBV27 and TRBJ1-5; 7 nucleotides agree with TRBD1. The V segment lost 3 bases and the J segment 9 bases; nucleotides outside the gene matches: 11. The V gene's germline CDR1 is MNHEY and CDR2 SMNVEV (reference sequence). This CDR3 region has 15 residues. In DNA form, the CDR3 reads TGTGCCAGCAGTTTGACCGGGACAGCCGTTTGGCCCCAGCATTTT. It codes for CASSLTGTAVWPQHF.

This clone turned up a few times. The CDR3 region is CASSIDRSSYNEQFF. In nucleotides, the CDR3 is TGTGCCAGTAGTATCGACAGGAGCTCCTACAATGAGCAGTTCTTC. This chain joins TRBV19 and TRBJ2-1; maybe TRBD1 (6 bases). CDR1 is LNHDA, CDR2 SQIVND, per germline (reference sequence). The CDR3 covers 15 residues. Deletions cut 3 bases from V and 0 bases from J, with 9 bases between.